The 25 T cell receptor beta chains below all came from one sample that was sequenced in a study of early T cells in non-severe SARS-CoV-2 infection. A single record per CDR3 protein comes from TCRdb applying MiXCR to the 5' RACE reads. This table has roughly 53,000 distinct CDR3 sequences, about a tenth appearing once. Sequenced input: whole blood. Source of these receptors: an adult who was a healthcare worker with PCR-confirmed SARS-CoV-2 infection or an uninfected control (not recorded which).

This clonotype was seen only a few times. The rearrangement uses TRBV4-1 and TRBJ2-2; D is unresolved. Germline lookup yields CDR1 MGHRA and CDR2 YSYEKL. CDR3 size: 15 residues. V gave up 4 bases and J gave up 0 bases, with 9 bases separating them. The CDR3 DNA sequence: TGCGCCAGCAGCCCCACCAGTGCGAACACCGGGGAGCTGTTTTTT. Protein sequence: CASSPTSANTGELFF.

This clonotype was detected a few times. The chain employs TRBV27 and TRBJ2-7; 10 bases map to TRBD2. Germline values: CDR1 MNHEY, CDR2 SMNVEV (reference sequence). J was trimmed by 7 bases and V by 6 bases; bases with no gene match: 12. The CDR3 totals 15 residues. CDR3 protein: CASSLISGGAGEQYF. CDR3 in DNA: TGTGCCAGCAGCCTCATAAGCGGGGGGGCAGGTGAGCAGTACTTC.

This chain joins TRBV7-6 and TRBJ2-3; D not certain. Germline assignment: CDR1 SGHVS and CDR2 FNYEAQ. The CDR3 runs to 15 residues. Trimming shortened V by 1 base and J by 1 base, and 9 bases separated the two germline ends. The CDR3 coding sequence is TGTGCCAGCAGCTTAGAACCGCGCGGCACAGATACGCAGTATTTT. Translated, it gives CASSLEPRGTDTQYF.

The gene calls are TRBV11-2 and TRBJ2-2; no definite D call. V lost 2 bases and J 4 bases, leaving 8 bases between the germline ends. Per germline, CDR1 SGHAT and CDR2 FQNNGV. The CDR3 totals 14 residues. The CDR3 loop is CASSLLGSTGELFF. CDR3 sequence (DNA): TGTGCCAGCAGCTTATTGGGGTCCACCGGGGAGCTGTTTTTT.

The count of this clonotype is one. The chain couples TRBV9 to TRBJ2-1; possibly TRBD1 for D (5 bases). CDR3 length equals 15 residues. Germline CDR1 and CDR2: SGDLS and YYNGEE. Trimming left V 0 bases short and J 7 bases short, with 14 bases between. CDR3 nucleotides: TGTGCCAGCAGCGTAGAGGCAGGGCCTGGAAATGAGCAGTTCTTC. This translates into CASSVEAGPGNEQFF.

This clonotype was recorded a few times. CDR3 region: CASSRGQGSIQYF. The CDR3 DNA is TGTGCCAGCAGCCGGGGACAGGGCAGCATTCAGTACTTC. The chain carries TRBV6-6 and TRBJ2-4, with 9 bases aligning to TRBD1. This CDR3 region has 13 residues. Germline V CDR1 and CDR2: MNHNY, SVGAGI (reference sequence). The J segment lost 9 bases and the V segment lost 6 bases, leaving 6 bases of the junction unmatched.

This clonotype came up many times. The rearrangement uses TRBV27 and TRBJ2-7; D is undetermined. The CDR3 covers 16 residues. The germline V gene encodes CDR1 MNHEY and CDR2 SMNVEV (reference sequence). The V gene lost 4 bases and the J gene lost 0 bases, with 16 bases spanning the gap. The CDR3 here is CASSSRGPRSSYEQYF. The CDR3 bases are TGTGCCAGCAGTTCCCGCGGACCCAGGAGCTCCTACGAGCAGTACTTC.

The chain links TRBV10-2 to TRBJ2-3, with 11 bases fitting TRBD2. Germline V CDR1 and CDR2: WSHSY, SAAADI. This CDR3 has 16 residues. V was pared by 10 bases and J by 2 bases, with 11 bases of the junction left unmatched. CDR3: CAIKGRLAGPTDTQYF. CDR3 DNA: TGCGCCATCAAGGGTCGACTAGCGGGGCCCACAGATACGCAGTATTTT.

The chain has TRBV27 and TRBJ1-4; tentative D call: TRBD1 (6 bases). The CDR3 spans 14 residues. CDR1 and CDR2 from the germline V gene are MNHEY and SMNVEV (reference sequence). Trimming removed 4 bases at V and 6 bases at J, with 12 bases between. The CDR3 DNA sequence: TGTGCCAGCAGTTCCCAGCACAGGGATGAAAAACTGTTTTTT. Protein: CASSSQHRDEKLFF.

The chain carries TRBV20-1 and TRBJ1-1; D remains unclear. CDR1 and CDR2 from the germline V gene are DFQATT and SNEGSKA (reference sequence). V was pared by 3 bases and J by 2 bases, with 13 bases between. This CDR3 is 14 amino acids long. The CDR3 coding sequence is TGCAGTGCTAGGCTCTCCAGCGCAAACACTGAAGCTTTCTTT. This sequence encodes CSARLSSANTEAFF.

The chain joins TRBV18 to TRBJ1-1; D may be TRBD1 (6 bases). V was pared by 3 bases and J by 0 bases, with 17 bases between. Germline V gives CDR1 KGHSH, CDR2 LQKENI. The CDR3 is made up of 17 amino acids. The CDR3 reads CASSPPGAQGMNTEAFF. DNA for the CDR3: TGTGCCAGCTCACCGCCGGGGGCGCAGGGAATGAACACTGAAGCTTTCTTT.

This clonotype showed up just a few times. The chain links TRBV2 to TRBJ1-2; D unclear. Germline V gene sequence: CDR1 SNHLY, CDR2 FYNNEI. With 6 bases removed from V and 8 bases from J, the gap between germline ends came to 10 bases. The CDR3 covers 11 residues. The CDR3 sequence: CASRPEEGYTF. The CDR3, as DNA: TGTGCCAGCAGGCCGGAGGAGGGCTACACCTTC.

The chain uses TRBV30 and TRBJ1-6, with D unresolved. There are 14 residues in the CDR3. The V end was cut by 5 bases, the J end by 0 bases, with 8 bases between. Germline V gene sequence: CDR1 GTSNPN, CDR2 SVGIG (reference sequence). As DNA, the CDR3 is TGTGCCTGGCGAAGGGACTCCTATAATTCACCCCTCCACTTT. This translates into CAWRRDSYNSPLHF. Full variable domain (outside the CDR3, taken from reference TRBV30 and TRBJ1-6): SQTIHQWPATLVQPVGSPLSLECTVEGTSNPNLYWYRQAAGRGLQLLFYSVGIGQISSEVPQNLSASRPQDRQFILSSKKLLLSDSGFYLCAWRRDSYNSPLHFGNGTRLTVT.

This clonotype was counted many times. The rearrangement joins TRBV4-1 to TRBJ2-1; D possibly corresponds to TRBD2 (6 bases). Per germline, CDR1 MGHRA and CDR2 YSYEKL. This CDR3 is built from 14 residues. Trimming took 1 base from V and 3 from J, leaving 7 bases between them. CDR3 sequence reads: CASSQAGDYNEQFF. DNA for the CDR3: TGCGCCAGCAGCCAAGCGGGGGACTACAATGAGCAGTTCTTC.

This clonotype was observed a handful of times. This chain connects TRBV5-6 to TRBJ1-2, with D possibly TRBD1 on 5 matching bases. Germline V gives CDR1 SGHDT, CDR2 YYEEEE. Deletions cut 0 bases from V and 5 bases from J, with 14 bases between. The CDR3 spans 15 residues. This CDR3 is CASSLGDSNYYGYTF. CDR3 DNA: TGTGCCAGCAGCTTGGGCGACAGCAACTATTATGGCTACACCTTC.

The chain joins TRBV11-2 to TRBJ1-2; 9 nucleotides agree with TRBD1. Germline CDR1 is SGHAT and CDR2 is FQNNGV. V shed 5 bases, J shed 8 bases, and the junction held 12 bases outside the gene matches. This CDR3 has 15 residues. The CDR3 is CASSHEPGQGAGYTF. For the CDR3, the DNA is TGTGCCAGCAGCCACGAACCGGGACAGGGTGCAGGCTACACCTTC.

This clonotype was picked up a small number of times. The rearrangement joins TRBV12-3 or TRBV12-4 to TRBJ1-2, with a tentative D call TRBD1 (6 bases). The CDR3 consists of 13 residues. V lost 6 bases, J lost 7 bases, and 15 bases lay in between. CDR3 sequence (DNA): TGTGCCAGCAGCGGGCCGGGGGCGACTGGCTACACCTTC. Its translation: CASSGPGATGYTF.

This clonotype was seen a few times. This chain connects TRBV2 to TRBJ2-7; D is uncertain. The CDR3 consists of 14 residues. V dropped 3 bases and J dropped 7 bases, with 16 bases sitting between them. CDR1 and CDR2 (germline): SNHLY, FYNNEI. The CDR3 loop reads CASSDRLFFLEQYF. The CDR3 DNA reads as TGTGCCAGCAGTGACAGGTTGTTTTTTTTGGAGCAGTACTTC.

There are many counts of this clonotype. This chain uses TRBV3-1 with TRBJ1-1; D not resolved. Trimming stripped 2 bases from V and 4 bases from J, with 11 bases between. Looked up from germline, CDR1 is LGHDT and CDR2 is YNNKEL (reference sequence). The CDR3 is 14 residues long. The CDR3 sequence is CASSQNTGITEAFF. For the CDR3, the DNA is TGTGCCAGCAGCCAAAATACCGGGATCACTGAAGCTTTCTTT.

The chain joins TRBV15 to TRBJ2-1; D possibly matches TRBD1 or TRBD2 (5 bases each). Germline lookup yields CDR1 LNHNV and CDR2 YYDKDF (reference sequence). Trimming cost V 5 bases and J 8 bases, with 13 bases left between them. This CDR3 is built from 13 residues. The CDR3 sequence is CATSGGPRDEQFF. CDR3 DNA sequence: TGTGCCACCAGCGGGGGACCGAGGGATGAGCAGTTCTTC.

Ten or more counts support this clonotype. The chain combines TRBV25-1 with TRBJ2-7; tentatively, D is TRBD1 (6 bases). V lost 10 bases to trimming and J lost 1 base, with 14 bases between them. From germline, CDR1 is MGHDK and CDR2 SYGVNS. The CDR3 spans 13 residues. CDR3 nucleotide sequence: TGTGCCACCTCGGCAGGGGCATCCTACGAGCAGTACTTC. It specifies CATSAGASYEQYF.

This clonotype came up a few times. This chain joins TRBV7-9 and TRBJ1-1, with D unresolved. This CDR3 region has 14 residues. V gave up 2 bases and J gave up 1 base, with 8 bases separating them. The V gene's germline CDR1 is SEHNR and CDR2 FQNEAQ (reference sequence). Here the CDR3 reads CASSLITGNTEAFF. The DNA for the CDR3 is TGTGCCAGCAGCTTAATCACTGGGAACACTGAAGCTTTCTTT.

The chain is built from TRBV29-1 and TRBJ2-2; D gene ambiguous. Trimming removed 6 bases at V and 7 bases at J, with 15 bases between. This CDR3 contains 13 residues. CDR1 and CDR2 from the germline V gene are SQVTM and ANQGSEA. CDR3 sequence: CSVRRAIDGELFF. For the CDR3, the DNA is TGCAGCGTCAGGAGAGCGATCGACGGGGAGCTGTTTTTT.

This clonotype was counted a few times. J is TRBJ2-1 and V is TRBV5-1, with 7 bases lining up with TRBD1. J lost 4 bases, V lost 7 bases, and 11 bases had no gene match. The CDR3 loop spans 15 amino acids. The germline gives CDR1 SGHRS, CDR2 YFSETQ. Here the CDR3 DNA reads TGCGCCAGCTTTATGACAGGGTCCGCATACAATGAGCAGTTCTTC. Encoded protein: CASFMTGSAYNEQFF.

This clonotype came up many times. The chain joins TRBV29-1 to TRBJ2-4; 10 bases are a match to TRBD1. This CDR3 has 12 amino acids. The V gene end was trimmed by 7 bases and the J gene end by 8 bases; junction bases not matched to a gene: 5. CDR1 and CDR2 (germline): SQVTM, ANQGSEA. The CDR3 here is CSARQGADIQYF. The CDR3 DNA reads TGCAGCGCTAGACAGGGGGCTGACATTCAGTACTTC. Using reference TRBV29-1 and TRBJ2-4 for the parts outside the CDR3, the full variable domain is SAVISQKPSRDICQRGTSLTIQCQVDSQVTMMFWYRQQPGQSLTLIATANQGSEATYESGFVIDKFPISRPNLTFSTLTVSNMSPEDSSIYLCSARQGADIQYFGAGTRLSVL.